Listed below are T cell receptor beta chains from one sample, sequenced in a study of sequential checkpoint blockade in melanoma. TCRdb's copy holds only in-frame clones and misses some; the assay was immunoSEQ multiplex PCR. The table lists about 30,000 clones, about 88% of them singletons. This specimen was CD8+ T cells sorted from blood (inferred from file names), taken from a patient given nivolumab and ipilimumab in sequence. The source is a human donor with melanoma. Each CDR3 is given with its conserved first and last residue. Fields, in order: clone size, V gene, J gene, D gene, CDR3 DNA, CDR3 protein. D genes are given only for firm matches. Only part of the rows carry a size: once, few, many, or a class if the clone is expanded.

abundance: -
v_gene: TRBV19
j_gene: TRBJ2-1
d_gene: -
CDR3nt: TGTGCCAGTAGTATTTGGCTTTACAATGAGCAGTTCTTC
CDR3aa: CASSIWLYNEQFF

abundance: -
v_gene: TRBV2
j_gene: TRBJ2-3
d_gene: -
CDR3nt: TGTGCCAGCAGTGACCTAGATTTGGATACGCAGTATTTT
CDR3aa: CASSDLDLDTQYF

abundance: -
v_gene: TRBV6-5
j_gene: TRBJ2-7
d_gene: -
CDR3nt: TGTGCCAGCAGTTACTCCTTCAGGCGGGATGGGGAGTACTTC
CDR3aa: CASSYSFRRDGEYF

abundance: -
v_gene: TRBV27
j_gene: TRBJ2-3
d_gene: TRBD2
CDR3nt: TGTGCCAGCAGTCCACGGGGACTAGCGGGGGGCCCTGGGGGCACAGATACGCAGTATTTT
CDR3aa: CASSPRGLAGGPGGTDTQYF

abundance: -
v_gene: TRBV6-5
j_gene: TRBJ1-5
d_gene: TRBD1
CDR3nt: TGTGCCAGCAGTACAGGGGGGAATCAGCCCCAGCATTTT
CDR3aa: CASSTGGNQPQHF

abundance: -
v_gene: TRBV5-1
j_gene: TRBJ2-7
d_gene: TRBD1
CDR3nt: TGCGCCAGCAGCTTGGACAGGGGGTTCTACGAGCAGTACTTC
CDR3aa: CASSLDRGFYEQYF

abundance: -
v_gene: TRBV5-6
j_gene: TRBJ1-1
d_gene: -
CDR3nt: TGTGCCAGCAGCTCGGGTGTGAACACTGAAGCTTTCTTT
CDR3aa: CASSSGVNTEAFF

abundance: -
v_gene: TRBV7-8
j_gene: TRBJ1-2
d_gene: TRBD1
CDR3nt: TGTGCCAGCAGCTTTCTCCCGGGACAGGGGGTAACTAACTATGGCTACACCTTC
CDR3aa: CASSFLPGQGVTNYGYTF

abundance: -
v_gene: TRBV4-1
j_gene: TRBJ2-7
d_gene: TRBD1
CDR3nt: TGCGCCAGCAGCCCTACCCCGGGACAGGAAAACGAGCAGTACTTC
CDR3aa: CASSPTPGQENEQYF

abundance: -
v_gene: TRBV7-9
j_gene: TRBJ2-3
d_gene: -
CDR3nt: TGCGCCAGCAGCCAAGATCGAGTTGGAGTACGATATTTT
CDR3aa: CASSQDRVGVRYF

abundance: -
v_gene: TRBV27
j_gene: TRBJ1-4
d_gene: -
CDR3nt: TGTGCCAGCAGTTTAGCAAAGAGGGAAAAACTGTTTTTT
CDR3aa: CASSLAKREKLFF

abundance: -
v_gene: TRBV13
j_gene: TRBJ2-1
d_gene: TRBD2
CDR3nt: TGTGCCAGCAGCTTAGGACTAGCGGGGGGGTCCTACAATGAGCAGTTCTTC
CDR3aa: CASSLGLAGGSYNEQFF

abundance: -
v_gene: TRBV7-3
j_gene: TRBJ2-4
d_gene: -
CDR3nt: TGTGCCAGCAGCTGGGCTGGGCAGTACTTC
CDR3aa: CASSWAGQYF

abundance: medium-sized
v_gene: TRBV7-8
j_gene: TRBJ2-7
d_gene: TRBD1
CDR3nt: TGTGCCAGCAGCGCGCGACAGGGCCCCTCCTACGAGCAGTACTTC
CDR3aa: CASSARQGPSYEQYF

abundance: -
v_gene: TRBV9
j_gene: TRBJ1-1
d_gene: TRBD1
CDR3nt: TGTGCCAGCAGCGCCGGGACAGGGGGGATGGTCACTGAAGCTTTCTTT
CDR3aa: CASSAGTGGMVTEAFF

abundance: -
v_gene: TRBV19
j_gene: TRBJ1-5
d_gene: TRBD1
CDR3nt: TGTGCCAGTAGTATCCCCCGGGACAGGGGGCTATTCATCAATCAGCCCCAGCATTTT
CDR3aa: CASSIPRDRGLFINQPQHF

abundance: -
v_gene: TRBV10-3
j_gene: TRBJ1-6
d_gene: TRBD1
CDR3nt: TGTGCCATCAGTGTATTTAAACTGGGACAGGGGAGCTCACCCCTCCACTTT
CDR3aa: CAISVFKLGQGSSPLHF

abundance: -
v_gene: TRBV11-2
j_gene: TRBJ2-7
d_gene: TRBD2
CDR3nt: TGTGCCAGCAGCTCCGGGACTAGCGGGAGGTACGAGCAGTACTTC
CDR3aa: CASSSGTSGRYEQYF

abundance: -
v_gene: TRBV7-2
j_gene: TRBJ1-5
d_gene: -
CDR3nt: TGTGCCAGCAGCTCCGATGAAGATCGAGGCCAGCCCCAGCATTTT
CDR3aa: CASSSDEDRGQPQHF

abundance: -
v_gene: TRBV9
j_gene: TRBJ1-1
d_gene: -
CDR3nt: TGTGCCAGCAGCGTAGGAGGGTACACTGAAGCTTTCTTT
CDR3aa: CASSVGGYTEAFF

abundance: -
v_gene: TRBV5-8
j_gene: TRBJ1-1
d_gene: -
CDR3nt: TGTGCCAGCAGCTTGGTCGAGGGCACTGAAGCTTTCTTT
CDR3aa: CASSLVEGTEAFF

abundance: -
v_gene: TRBV7-9
j_gene: TRBJ2-2
d_gene: -
CDR3nt: TGTGCCAGCGAGGGTCCGGGGGCCGGGGAGCTGTTTTTT
CDR3aa: CASEGPGAGELFF

abundance: -
v_gene: TRBV4-1
j_gene: TRBJ1-1
d_gene: -
CDR3nt: TGCGCCAGCAGCCAGTTGACAGGGAACACTGAAGCTTTCTTT
CDR3aa: CASSQLTGNTEAFF

abundance: -
v_gene: TRBV5-6
j_gene: TRBJ2-1
d_gene: -
CDR3nt: TGTGCCAGCAGCCCCCTCCCGCCGGGAGTCTACAATGAGCAGTTCTTC
CDR3aa: CASSPLPPGVYNEQFF